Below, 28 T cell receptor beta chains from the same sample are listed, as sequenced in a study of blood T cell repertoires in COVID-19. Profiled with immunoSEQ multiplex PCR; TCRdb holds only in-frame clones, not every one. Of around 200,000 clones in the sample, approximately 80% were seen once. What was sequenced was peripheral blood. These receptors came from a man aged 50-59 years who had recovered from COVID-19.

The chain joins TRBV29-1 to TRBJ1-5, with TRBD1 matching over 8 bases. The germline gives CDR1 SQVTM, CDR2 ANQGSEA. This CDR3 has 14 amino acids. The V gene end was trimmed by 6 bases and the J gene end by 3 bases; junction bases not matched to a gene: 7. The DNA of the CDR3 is TGCAGCGTCGTACTACAGGGGGTCAATCAGCCCCAGCATTTT. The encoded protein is CSVVLQGVNQPQHF.

The CDR3 sequence: CASSPRTGTSYGYTF. The DNA for the CDR3 is TGTGCCAGCAGTCCCCGGACAGGAACGAGCTATGGCTACACCTTC. V usage is TRBV27 and J usage is TRBJ1-2; the match to TRBD1 covers 7 bases. The V segment lost 5 bases and the J segment 4 bases; nucleotides outside the gene matches: 10. This CDR3 comprises 15 residues. Germline V gene sequence: CDR1 MNHEY, CDR2 SMNVEV (reference sequence).

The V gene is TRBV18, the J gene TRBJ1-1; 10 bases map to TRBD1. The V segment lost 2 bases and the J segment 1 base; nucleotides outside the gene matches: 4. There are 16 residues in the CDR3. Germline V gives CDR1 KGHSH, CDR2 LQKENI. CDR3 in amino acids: CASSPLGQGGNTEAFF. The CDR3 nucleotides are TGTGCCAGCTCACCATTAGGACAGGGGGGGAACACTGAAGCTTTCTTT.

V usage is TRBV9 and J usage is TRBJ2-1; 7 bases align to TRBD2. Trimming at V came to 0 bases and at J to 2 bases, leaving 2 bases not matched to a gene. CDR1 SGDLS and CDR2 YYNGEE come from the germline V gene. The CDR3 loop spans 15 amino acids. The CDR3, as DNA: TGTGCCAGCAGCGTAGCGGGAGGTACCTACAATGAGCAGTTCTTC. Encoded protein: CASSVAGGTYNEQFF.

The CDR3 loop reads CAWSLSVTGGTYEQYF. CDR3 nucleotide sequence: TGTGCCTGGAGTCTGTCAGTAACAGGGGGGACGTACGAGCAGTACTTC. The chain has TRBV30 and TRBJ2-7; 8 bases line up with TRBD1. CDR3 length: 16 amino acids. J lost 4 bases, V lost 2 bases, and 13 bases had no gene match. Per the germline V gene, CDR1 is GTSNPN and CDR2 is SVGIG (reference sequence).

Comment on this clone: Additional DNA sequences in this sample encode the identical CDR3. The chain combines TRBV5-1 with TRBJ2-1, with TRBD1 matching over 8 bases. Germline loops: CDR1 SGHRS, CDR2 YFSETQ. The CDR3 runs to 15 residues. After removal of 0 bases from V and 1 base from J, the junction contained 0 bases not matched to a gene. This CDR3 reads CASSLGQGSYNEQFF. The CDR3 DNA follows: TGCGCCAGCAGCTTGGGACAGGGGTCCTACAATGAGCAGTTCTTC.

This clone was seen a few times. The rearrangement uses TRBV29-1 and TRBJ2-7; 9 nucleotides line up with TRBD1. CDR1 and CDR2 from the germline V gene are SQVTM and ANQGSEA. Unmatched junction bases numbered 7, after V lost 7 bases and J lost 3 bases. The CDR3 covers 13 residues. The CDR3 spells CSAEPGQGYEQYF. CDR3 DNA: TGCAGCGCCGAACCGGGACAGGGCTACGAGCAGTACTTC.

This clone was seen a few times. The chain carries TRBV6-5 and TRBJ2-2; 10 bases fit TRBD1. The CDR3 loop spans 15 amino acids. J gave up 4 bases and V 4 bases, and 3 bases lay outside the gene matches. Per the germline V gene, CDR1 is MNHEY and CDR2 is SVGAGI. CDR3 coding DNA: TGTGCCAGCAGTTGGACAGGGGGGGTCACCGGGGAGCTGTTTTTT. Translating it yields CASSWTGGVTGELFF.

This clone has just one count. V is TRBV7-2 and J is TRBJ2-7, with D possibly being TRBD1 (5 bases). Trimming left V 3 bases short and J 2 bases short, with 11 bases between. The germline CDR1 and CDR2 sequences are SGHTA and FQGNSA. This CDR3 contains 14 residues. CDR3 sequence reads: CASSFGRVTYEQYF. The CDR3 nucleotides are TGTGCCAGCAGCTTCGGCAGGGTAACCTACGAGCAGTACTTC. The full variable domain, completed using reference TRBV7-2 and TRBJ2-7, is GAGVSQSPSNKVTEKGKDVELRCDPISGHTALYWYRQSLGQGLEFLIYFQGNSAPDKSGLPSDRFSAERTGGSVSTLTIQRTQQEDSAVYLCASSFGRVTYEQYFGPGTRLTVT.

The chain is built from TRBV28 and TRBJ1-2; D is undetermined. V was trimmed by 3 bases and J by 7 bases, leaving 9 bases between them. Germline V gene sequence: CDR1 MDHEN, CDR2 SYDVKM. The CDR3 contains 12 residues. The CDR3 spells CASSLGSGGYTF. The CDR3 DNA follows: TGTGCCAGCAGTTTGGGTTCGGGTGGCTACACCTTC.

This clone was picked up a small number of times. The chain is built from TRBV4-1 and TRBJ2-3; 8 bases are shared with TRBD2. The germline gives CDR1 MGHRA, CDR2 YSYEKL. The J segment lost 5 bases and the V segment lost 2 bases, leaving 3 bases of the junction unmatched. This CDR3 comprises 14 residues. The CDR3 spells CASSQQTSVDTQYF. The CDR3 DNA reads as TGCGCCAGCAGCCAACAGACTAGCGTAGATACGCAGTATTTT.

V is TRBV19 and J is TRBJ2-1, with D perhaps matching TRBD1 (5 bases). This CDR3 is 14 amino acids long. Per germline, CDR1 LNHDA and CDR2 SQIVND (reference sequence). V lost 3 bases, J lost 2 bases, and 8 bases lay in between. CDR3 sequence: CASSIRVPYNEQFF. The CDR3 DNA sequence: TGTGCCAGTAGTATCAGGGTCCCCTACAATGAGCAGTTCTTC. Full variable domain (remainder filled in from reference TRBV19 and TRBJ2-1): DGGITQSPKYLFRKEGQNVTLSCEQNLNHDAMYWYRQDPGQGLRLIYYSQIVNDFQKGDIAEGYSVSREKKESFPLTVTSAQKNPTAFYLCASSIRVPYNEQFFGPGTRLTVL.

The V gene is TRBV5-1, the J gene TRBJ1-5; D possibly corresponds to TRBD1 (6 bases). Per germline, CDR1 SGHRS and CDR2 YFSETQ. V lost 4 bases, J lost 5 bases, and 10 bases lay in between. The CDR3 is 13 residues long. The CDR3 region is CASSPDSHQPQHF. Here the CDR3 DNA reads TGCGCCAGCAGCCCGGACAGTCATCAGCCCCAGCATTTT.

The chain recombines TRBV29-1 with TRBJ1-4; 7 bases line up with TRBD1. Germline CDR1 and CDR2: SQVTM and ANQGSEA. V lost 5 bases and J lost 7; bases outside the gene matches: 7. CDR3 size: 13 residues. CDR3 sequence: CSVLDRDGEKLFF. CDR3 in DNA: TGCAGCGTTTTAGACAGGGACGGTGAAAAACTGTTTTTT.

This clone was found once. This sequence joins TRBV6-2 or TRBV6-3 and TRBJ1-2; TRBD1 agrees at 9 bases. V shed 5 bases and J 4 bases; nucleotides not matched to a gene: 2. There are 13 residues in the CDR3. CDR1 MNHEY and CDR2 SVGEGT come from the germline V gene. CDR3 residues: CASSGQGLYGYTF. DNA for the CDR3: TGTGCCAGCAGTGGACAGGGGCTCTATGGCTACACCTTC.

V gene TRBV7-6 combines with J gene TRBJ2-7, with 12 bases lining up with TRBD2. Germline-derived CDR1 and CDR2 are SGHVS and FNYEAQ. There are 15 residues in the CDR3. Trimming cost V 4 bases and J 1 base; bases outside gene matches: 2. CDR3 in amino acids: CASSSLAGGSYEQYF. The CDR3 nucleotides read TGTGCCAGCAGCTCCCTAGCGGGAGGGTCCTACGAGCAGTACTTC.

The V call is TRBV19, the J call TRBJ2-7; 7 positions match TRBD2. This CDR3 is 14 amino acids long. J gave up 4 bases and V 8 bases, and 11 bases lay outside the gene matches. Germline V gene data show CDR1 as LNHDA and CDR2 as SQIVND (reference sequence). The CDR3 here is CASLAGAHKYEQYF. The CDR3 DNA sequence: TGTGCCAGTCTTGCGGGAGCCCACAAATACGAGCAGTACTTC.

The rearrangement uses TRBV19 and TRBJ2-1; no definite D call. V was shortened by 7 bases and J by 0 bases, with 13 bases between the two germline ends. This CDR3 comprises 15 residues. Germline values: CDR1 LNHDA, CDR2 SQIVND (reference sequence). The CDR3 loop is CASKDFSSSYNEQFF. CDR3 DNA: TGTGCCAGTAAAGACTTCTCAAGCTCCTACAATGAGCAGTTCTTC.

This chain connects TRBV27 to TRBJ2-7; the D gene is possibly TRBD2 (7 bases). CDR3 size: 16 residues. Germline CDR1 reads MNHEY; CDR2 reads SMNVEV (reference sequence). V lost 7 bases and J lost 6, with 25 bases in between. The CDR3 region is CASNDRLGGGQREQYF. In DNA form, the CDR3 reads TGTGCCAGCAACGATAGGCTGGGAGGGGGGCAACGCGAGCAGTACTTC.

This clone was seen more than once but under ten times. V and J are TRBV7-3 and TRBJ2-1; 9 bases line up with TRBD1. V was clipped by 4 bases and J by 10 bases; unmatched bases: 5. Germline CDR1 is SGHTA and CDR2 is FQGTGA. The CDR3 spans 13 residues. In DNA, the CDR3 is TGTGCCAGCAGCTCACAGGGGGCTCGCGAGCAGTTCTTC. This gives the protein CASSSQGAREQFF.

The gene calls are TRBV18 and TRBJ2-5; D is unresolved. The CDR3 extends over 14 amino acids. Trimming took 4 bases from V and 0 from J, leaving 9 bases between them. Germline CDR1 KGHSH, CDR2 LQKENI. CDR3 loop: CASSRAEYQETQYF. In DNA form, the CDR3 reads TGTGCCAGCTCACGGGCAGAGTACCAAGAGACCCAGTACTTC. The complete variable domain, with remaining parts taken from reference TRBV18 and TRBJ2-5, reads NAGVMQNPRHLVRRRGQEARLRCSPMKGHSHVYWYRQLPEEGLKFMVYLQKENIIDESGMPKERFSAEFPKEGPSILRIQQVVRGDSAAYFCASSRAEYQETQYFGPGTRLLVL.

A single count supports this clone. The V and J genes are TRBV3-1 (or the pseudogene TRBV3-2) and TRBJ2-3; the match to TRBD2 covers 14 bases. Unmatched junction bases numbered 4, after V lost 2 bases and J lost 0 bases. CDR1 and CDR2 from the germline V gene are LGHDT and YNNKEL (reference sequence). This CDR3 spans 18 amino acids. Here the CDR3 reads CASSQRLAGGYSTDTQYF. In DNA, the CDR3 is TGTGCCAGCAGCCAACGACTAGCGGGAGGGTATAGCACAGATACGCAGTATTTT.

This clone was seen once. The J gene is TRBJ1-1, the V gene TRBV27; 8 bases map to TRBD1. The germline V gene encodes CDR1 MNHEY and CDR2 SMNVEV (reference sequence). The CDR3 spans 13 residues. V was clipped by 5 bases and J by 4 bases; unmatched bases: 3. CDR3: CASSRQGTTEAFF. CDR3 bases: TGTGCCAGCAGTCGACAGGGGACCACTGAAGCTTTCTTT.

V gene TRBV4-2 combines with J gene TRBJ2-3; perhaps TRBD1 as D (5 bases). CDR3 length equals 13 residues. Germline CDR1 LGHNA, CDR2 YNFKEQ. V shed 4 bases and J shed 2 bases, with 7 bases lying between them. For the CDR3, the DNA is TGTGCCAGCAGCCTGGGGCACACAGATACGCAGTATTTT. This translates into CASSLGHTDTQYF.

The DNA for the CDR3 is TGTGCCAGCTCACCACCCAGGGCTACCTACAATGAGCAGTTCTTC. Its translation: CASSPPRATYNEQFF. V usage is TRBV18 and J usage is TRBJ2-1; tentatively, D is TRBD1 (5 bases). Germline CDR1 KGHSH, CDR2 LQKENI. This CDR3 is built from 15 residues. V shed 0 bases and J shed 2 bases, with 8 bases lying between them. The full variable domain, its missing parts supplied by reference TRBV18 and TRBJ2-1, is NAGVMQNPRHLVRRRGQEARLRCSPMKGHSHVYWYRQLPEEGLKFMVYLQKENIIDESGMPKERFSAEFPKEGPSILRIQQVVRGDSAAYFCASSPPRATYNEQFFGPGTRLTVL.

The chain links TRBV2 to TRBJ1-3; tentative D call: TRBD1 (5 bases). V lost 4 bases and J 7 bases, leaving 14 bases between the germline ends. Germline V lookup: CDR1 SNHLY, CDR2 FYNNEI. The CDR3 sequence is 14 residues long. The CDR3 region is CASSAWRGGNTIYF. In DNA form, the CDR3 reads TGTGCCAGCAGTGCTTGGCGGGGGGGGAACACCATATATTTT.

The CDR3 sequence: CASSPGGGLTEAFF. DNA for the CDR3: TGTGCCAGTAGTCCGGGTGGAGGGCTCACTGAAGCTTTCTTT. The V call is TRBV19, the J call TRBJ1-1; D uncertain. The CDR3 consists of 14 residues. V lost 5 bases, J lost 4 bases, and 14 bases lay in between. Germline CDR1 LNHDA, CDR2 SQIVND (reference sequence).

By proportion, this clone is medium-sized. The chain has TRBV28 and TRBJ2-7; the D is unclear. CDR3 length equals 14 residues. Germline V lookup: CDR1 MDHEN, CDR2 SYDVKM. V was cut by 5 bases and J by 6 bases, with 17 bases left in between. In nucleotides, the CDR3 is TGTGCCAGCAGTCCAACTTCGACACCCAGCGAGCAGTACTTC. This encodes CASSPTSTPSEQYF.